This T cell receptor (beta chain) is from a study of shared clonotypes between healthy human individuals. Here immunoSEQ multiplex PCR was the method, and the copy in TCRdb shows in-frame clones only, minus some. The sample lists 600,000 to 800,000 clones; over 55% were seen once. There are 15 residues in the CDR3. Germline CDR1 reads MNHNY; CDR2 reads SVGAGI (reference sequence). Losses at the gene ends were 7 bases for V and 4 bases for J; bases not matched to a gene: 9. This chain uses TRBV6-6 with TRBJ2-3, with 9 bases lining up with TRBD2. This clonotype originated in a woman in her 30s in good health. The sample was memory CD4+ T cells sorted from blood. Described subset: CD45RA-negative fraction. CDR3 DNA sequence: TGTGCCAGCACCGATAGCGGGAGCGGCGCAGATACGCAGTATTTT. This codes for CASTDSGSGADTQYF.